This record covers a single TCR beta chain. What it binds is unknown. Using immunoSEQ multiplex PCR, the repertoire was profiled, and TCRdb retains in-frame clones only, with some absent. The data show more than 8,500 clones, around 81% seen once. The data are from a study of tumor-infiltrating lymphocytes in localized non-small cell lung cancer. Turning to the study itself: The cohort mixed smokers and never-smokers, several histologies, and some post-neoadjuvant-chemotherapy samples.

Study findings and constraints: Only some patients had TCR sequencing, depending on available tissue. Immunotypes IM1 and IM2 had similar TCR-derived T-cell fractions.

This TCR derives from a human donor with non-small cell lung cancer. Sample: uninvolved lung tissue not adjacent to the tumor.

The CDR3 loop reads CASSLATSGSRNEQYF. The CDR3 bases are TGTGCCAGCAGCTTAGCGACTAGCGGGAGTAGGAACGAGCAGTACTTC. The rearrangement links TRBV7-6 to TRBJ2-7; 12 nucleotides line up with TRBD2. This CDR3 comprises 16 residues. Germline V gene lookup returns CDR1 SGHVS and CDR2 FNYEAQ. V was clipped by 0 bases and J by 5 bases; unmatched bases: 5.